This T cell receptor (beta chain) was identified during a study of response to subunit inactivated influenza vaccine (dated by TCRdb to between 2017 and 2018). For the study in its entirety: Deep quantitative T cell receptor repertoire profiling was used in the study to track responses to a trivalent subunit inactivated influenza vaccine.

To prepare the library, RT-PCR was applied. TCRdb shows the sequencer as Illumina HiSeq 2500. TCRdb cleaned the public reads at Q25 with fastp, built clones with MiXCR and kept in-frame beta chains. Merged by CDR3 protein, the rows form single entries marked with the most common genes and DNA. For this sample there are some 600,000 distinct CDR3 sequences; 14% appear just once. Together, the top ten hold 7.5% to 8% of the sample. There are a few counts of this clonotype. This receptor's antigen is unknown. The record has no base qualities; no much larger clone is one base away. General conclusions and limits of the study: The authors suggested that each seasonal influenza vaccination may recruit only a limited number of new T cells.

Sequenced here: PBMCs from blood, sampled approximately 15 days before vaccination. This TCR was sampled from a man aged 50-60 years who received an inactivated influenza vaccine. Donor details come from another sample of the same person, matched by shared clones.

Read as DNA, the sequence is TGCGCCAGCAGTACGGGACTAGCAGATACGCAGTATTTT. It specifies CASSTGLADTQYF. The chain employs TRBV5-1 and TRBJ2-3; TRBD2 matches 8 bases in the middle. From its cysteine to its phenylalanine, the CDR3 spans 13 amino acids. Only the CDR3 region is kept as DNA, spanning 39 bases read in frame from base 1. The germline V end is reduced by 5 bases and the J end by 4 bases; junction bases left unmatched: 3. CDR1 and CDR2, looked up from the germline V gene, are SGHRS and YFSETQ.